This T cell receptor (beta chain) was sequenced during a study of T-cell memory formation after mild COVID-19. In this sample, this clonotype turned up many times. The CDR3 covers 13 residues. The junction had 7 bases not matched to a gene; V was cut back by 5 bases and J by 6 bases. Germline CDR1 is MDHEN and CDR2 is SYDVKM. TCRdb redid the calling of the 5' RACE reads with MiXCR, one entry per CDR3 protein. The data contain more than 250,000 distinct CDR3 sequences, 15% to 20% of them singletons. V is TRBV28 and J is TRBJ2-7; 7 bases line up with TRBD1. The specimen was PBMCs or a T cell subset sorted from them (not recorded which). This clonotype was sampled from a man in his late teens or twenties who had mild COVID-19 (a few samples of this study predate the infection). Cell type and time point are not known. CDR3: CASSRDRLGEQYV. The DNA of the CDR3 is TGTGCCAGCAGTCGGGACAGACTCGGCGAGCAGTACGTC.